This is a list of T cell receptor beta chains from one sample in a study of blood T cell repertoires in COVID-19. The repertoire was sequenced with immunoSEQ multiplex PCR; TCRdb's copy has only in-frame clones and lacks some. Of some 71,000 clones in the sample, approximately 80% were seen once. The sequencing input was peripheral blood. All receptors derive from a man aged 50-60 years with COVID-19, enrolled during active disease. CDR3s include the opening cysteine and the closing phenylalanine or tryptophan. A D gene is named only where the DNA matches it firmly. The size of a clone is reported for some rows only, either as once, few or many, or as a class for expanded clones.

size: few
V: TRBV18
D: TRBD1
J: TRBJ1-5
CDR3: CASSPQGDQPQHF
DNA: TGTGCCAGCTCACCCCAGGGGGATCAGCCCCAGCATTTT

size: .
V: TRBV5-4
D: TRBD1
J: TRBJ2-6
CDR3: CASSPGQPSGANVLTF
DNA: TGTGCCAGCAGCCCGGGACAGCCCTCTGGGGCCAACGTCCTGACTTTC

size: .
V: TRBV19
D: TRBD1
J: TRBJ1-1
CDR3: CASSRGQGNTEAFF
DNA: TGTGCCAGTAGCCGGGGACAGGGGAACACTGAAGCTTTCTTT

size: .
V: TRBV18
D: TRBD1
J: TRBJ1-1
CDR3: CASSPGDRGTEAFF
DNA: TGTGCCAGCTCACCAGGGGACAGAGGGACTGAAGCTTTCTTT

size: .
V: TRBV7-2
D: .
J: TRBJ2-5
CDR3: CASSLGERLYQETQYF
DNA: TGTGCCAGCAGCTTAGGGGAGCGTCTTTATCAAGAGACCCAGTACTTC

size: .
V: TRBV19
D: TRBD1
J: TRBJ1-4
CDR3: CASRNRGEGEKLFF
DNA: TGTGCCAGTAGGAACAGGGGGGAAGGCGAAAAACTGTTTTTT

size: .
V: TRBV5-1
D: .
J: TRBJ2-1
CDR3: CASSLMSNNEQFF
DNA: TGCGCCAGCAGCTTGATGTCTAACAATGAGCAGTTCTTC

size: .
V: TRBV5-5
D: .
J: TRBJ1-4
CDR3: CASSPRGFNEKLFF
DNA: TGTGCCAGCAGCCCCAGGGGCTTTAATGAAAAACTGTTTTTT

size: .
V: TRBV2
D: TRBD1
J: TRBJ1-3
CDR3: CASSLDRASGNTIYF
DNA: TGTGCCAGCAGTTTGGACAGGGCCTCTGGAAACACCATATATTTT

size: .
V: TRBV14
D: .
J: TRBJ1-2
CDR3: CASSQAFRGGRYGYTF
DNA: TGTGCCAGCAGCCAAGCGTTCAGGGGTGGGAGATATGGCTACACCTTC

size: .
V: TRBV4-2
D: TRBD2
J: TRBJ2-5
CDR3: CASSQTSSRGGETQYF
DNA: TGTGCCAGCAGCCAGACCTCTTCCCGGGGGGGGGAGACCCAGTACTTC

size: .
V: TRBV29-1
D: TRBD1
J: TRBJ2-2
CDR3: CSVSRTASGGTGELFF
DNA: TGCAGCGTTTCCCGGACAGCCTCAGGGGGAACCGGGGAGCTGTTTTTT

size: .
V: TRBV5-1
D: TRBD2
J: TRBJ2-7
CDR3: CASSSGPTSGGAYEQYF
DNA: TGCGCCAGCAGCTCGGGCCCGACTAGCGGGGGGGCTTACGAGCAGTACTTC

size: few
V: TRBV27
D: .
J: TRBJ1-4
CDR3: CASRSYTGPLEKLFF
DNA: TGTGCCAGCAGAAGCTATACAGGGCCCCTTGAAAAACTGTTTTTT

size: .
V: TRBV5-4
D: .
J: TRBJ2-5
CDR3: CASSLGQVEETQYF
DNA: TGTGCCAGCAGCTTGGGACAGGTCGAAGAGACCCAGTACTTC

size: .
V: TRBV7-9
D: .
J: TRBJ2-7
CDR3: CASSLSGSPRYEQYF
DNA: TGTGCCAGCAGCTTAAGTGGGAGCCCCCGCTACGAGCAGTACTTC